The rows below give T cell receptor beta chains drawn from one sample of a study of shared clonotypes between healthy human individuals. Sequencing used immunoSEQ multiplex PCR; TCRdb keeps in-frame clones, though not all of them. The data show 550,000 to 850,000 clones, roughly 72% seen once. The specimen sequenced was memory CD4+ T cells sorted from blood. These receptors originate from a young woman in good health. The CDR3 runs from the conserved cysteine through the conserved F or W. Fields, in order: CDR3 length, V gene, clone size, J gene, D gene, CDR3 DNA, CDR3 protein. A D gene is named only where the DNA matches it firmly. The size field is filled for only some rows; it gives once, few, many or a size class.

CDR3 length: 13
V gene: TRBV2
clone size: few
J gene: TRBJ1-4
D gene: .
CDR3 DNA: TGTGCCAGCAGCGGTGGACGGCAAGGGAAACTGTTTTTT
CDR3 protein: CASSGGRQGKLFF

CDR3 length: 10
V gene: TRBV19
clone size: few
J gene: TRBJ2-1
D gene: .
CDR3 DNA: TGTGCCAGTGGAGGGGATGAGCAGTTCTTC
CDR3 protein: CASGGDEQFF

CDR3 length: 10
V gene: TRBV30
clone size: many
J gene: TRBJ2-1
D gene: .
CDR3 DNA: TGTGCCTGGAGTCAACAGCAGCAGTTCTTC
CDR3 protein: CAWSQQQQFF

CDR3 length: 14
V gene: TRBV7-7
clone size: .
J gene: TRBJ2-2
D gene: .
CDR3 DNA: TGTGCCAGCAGCATGCAAACCGCCGGCGGGGAGCTGTTTTTT
CDR3 protein: CASSMQTAGGELFF

CDR3 length: 16
V gene: TRBV11-2
clone size: .
J gene: TRBJ2-7
D gene: TRBD2
CDR3 DNA: TGTGCCAGCAGCGCCCCGCCGGGACTAGCGAGCTACGAGCAGTACTTC
CDR3 protein: CASSAPPGLASYEQYF

CDR3 length: 15
V gene: TRBV12-5
clone size: .
J gene: TRBJ2-7
D gene: TRBD2
CDR3 DNA: TGTGCTAGTGGTATGGGACTAGCGGGACACTACGAGCAGTACTTC
CDR3 protein: CASGMGLAGHYEQYF

CDR3 length: 14
V gene: TRBV15
clone size: .
J gene: TRBJ2-7
D gene: TRBD1
CDR3 DNA: TGTGCCACCAGCACCGGGACAGGAGTCTACGAGCAGTACTTC
CDR3 protein: CATSTGTGVYEQYF

CDR3 length: 14
V gene: TRBV7-6
clone size: .
J gene: TRBJ2-5
D gene: TRBD2
CDR3 DNA: TGTGCCAGCAGCTTAAGCGGGAGGGGGGAGACCCAGTACTTC
CDR3 protein: CASSLSGRGETQYF

CDR3 length: 17
V gene: TRBV5-6
clone size: .
J gene: TRBJ2-5
D gene: .
CDR3 DNA: TGTGCCAGCAGCAAAAAACCCAGGTGGGAGGTTGGTGAGACCCAGTACTTC
CDR3 protein: CASSKKPRWEVGETQYF

CDR3 length: 11
V gene: TRBV7-2
clone size: .
J gene: TRBJ2-7
D gene: .
CDR3 DNA: TGTGCCAGCAGCATATTATACGAGCAGTACTTC
CDR3 protein: CASSILYEQYF

CDR3 length: 17
V gene: TRBV21-1
clone size: .
J gene: TRBJ1-3
D gene: .
CDR3 DNA: TGTGCCAGCAGCGTACAGCGGGAGGGAGGGGCTGGAAACACCATATATTTT
CDR3 protein: CASSVQREGGAGNTIYF

CDR3 length: 14
V gene: TRBV5-1
clone size: .
J gene: TRBJ2-1
D gene: .
CDR3 DNA: TGCGCCAGCAGCCCCACGGACAACTACAATGAGCAGTTCTTC
CDR3 protein: CASSPTDNYNEQFF

CDR3 length: 15
V gene: TRBV5-1
clone size: .
J gene: TRBJ2-7
D gene: TRBD1
CDR3 DNA: TGCGCCAGCAGCATAGGGACAGGGTACTCCTACGAGCAGTACTTC
CDR3 protein: CASSIGTGYSYEQYF

CDR3 length: 11
V gene: TRBV5-4
clone size: .
J gene: TRBJ1-2
D gene: .
CDR3 DNA: TGTGCCAGCAGCTCCGGCTATGGCTACACCTTC
CDR3 protein: CASSSGYGYTF

CDR3 length: 15
V gene: TRBV10-1
clone size: once
J gene: TRBJ2-2
D gene: .
CDR3 DNA: TGCGCCAGCAGCGTGAACCCATTGGGGACCGGGGAGCTGTTTTTT
CDR3 protein: CASSVNPLGTGELFF

CDR3 length: 15
V gene: TRBV2
clone size: once
J gene: TRBJ2-1
D gene: TRBD2
CDR3 DNA: TGTGCCAGCCGAACCGGGACTAGCGGATTCAATGAGCAGTTCTTC
CDR3 protein: CASRTGTSGFNEQFF

CDR3 length: 13
V gene: TRBV18
clone size: .
J gene: TRBJ2-3
D gene: .
CDR3 DNA: TGTGCCAGCTCACCACCCGCACCAGATACGCAGTATTTT
CDR3 protein: CASSPPAPDTQYF

CDR3 length: 15
V gene: TRBV19
clone size: few
J gene: TRBJ1-5
D gene: .
CDR3 DNA: TGTGCCAGTAGTATATGGCAGGGCGGCAATCAGCCCCAGCATTTT
CDR3 protein: CASSIWQGGNQPQHF